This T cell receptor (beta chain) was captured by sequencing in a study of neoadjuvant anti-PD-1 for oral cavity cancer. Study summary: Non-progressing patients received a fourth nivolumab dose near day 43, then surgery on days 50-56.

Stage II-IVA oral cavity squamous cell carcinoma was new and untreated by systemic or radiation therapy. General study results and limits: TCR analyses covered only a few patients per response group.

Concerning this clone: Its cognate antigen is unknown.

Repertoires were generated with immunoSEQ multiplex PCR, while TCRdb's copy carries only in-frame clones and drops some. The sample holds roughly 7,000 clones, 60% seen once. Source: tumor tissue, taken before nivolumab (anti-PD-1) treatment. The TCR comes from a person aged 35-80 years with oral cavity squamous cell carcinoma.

The CDR3 loop is CAGRTGGTEAFF. For the CDR3, the DNA is TGTGCCGGACGGACAGGGGGCACTGAAGCTTTCTTT. The genes are TRBV6-1 and TRBJ1-1, with 10 bases aligning to TRBD1. This CDR3 region has 12 residues. CDR1 is MNHNS and CDR2 is SASEGT in the germline V gene. With 11 bases clipped from V and 4 bases from J, the junction kept 4 bases outside the gene matches.